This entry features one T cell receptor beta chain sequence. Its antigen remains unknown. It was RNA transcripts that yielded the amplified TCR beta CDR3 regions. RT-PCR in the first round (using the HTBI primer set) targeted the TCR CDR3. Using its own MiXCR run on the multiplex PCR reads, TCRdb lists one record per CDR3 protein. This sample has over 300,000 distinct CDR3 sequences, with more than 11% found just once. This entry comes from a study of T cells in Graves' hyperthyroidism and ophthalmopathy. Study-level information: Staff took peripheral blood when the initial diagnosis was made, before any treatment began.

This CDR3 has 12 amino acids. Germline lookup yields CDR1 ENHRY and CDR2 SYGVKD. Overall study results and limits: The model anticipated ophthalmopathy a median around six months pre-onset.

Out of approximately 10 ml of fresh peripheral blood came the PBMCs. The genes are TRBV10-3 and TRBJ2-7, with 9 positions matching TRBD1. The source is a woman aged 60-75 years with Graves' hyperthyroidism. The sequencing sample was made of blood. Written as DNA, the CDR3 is TGTGTCTCAGGGACAGGGTCTTACGAGCAGTACTTC. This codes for CVSGTGSYEQYF.